This TCR beta chain derives from a study of cytomegalovirus exposure and HLA in healthy donors. Study as a whole: A prior analysis found roughly 110 million unique TCR beta sequences from 150 million to 200 million T cells.

Germline V gene sequence: CDR1 SNHLY, CDR2 FYNNEI. This CDR3 region has 17 residues. J gave up 2 bases and V 8 bases, and 9 bases lay outside the gene matches. Regarding the study as a whole: In a later analysis, productive TCRs from donors in an Asian-associated ancestry cluster reportedly carried fewer N-insertions than the cohort mean. A cluster of highly shared sequence variants was likely a sequencing artifact.

Both 60 Vbeta primers and 13 Jbeta primers went into the PCR. Generated by immunoSEQ multiplex PCR, the TCRdb table keeps only in-frame clones and is missing some. The sample holds about 96,000 clones, roughly 74% seen once. Remarks on this clone: Its antigen is undetermined.

This sequence was found in a woman between 70 and 85 years old in good health and CMV-seropositive. V gene TRBV2 combines with J gene TRBJ1-4; 12 nucleotides match TRBD1. Sequences were obtained from PBMCs. The CDR3 nucleotides read TGTGCCAGCCTAATTCCGGGACAGGGGGCTACTAATGAAAAACTGTTTTTT. Protein: CASLIPGQGATNEKLFF.